Shown below are 9 T cell receptor beta chains from a single sample sequenced in a study of STAT5B mutations in CD4+ large granular lymphocyte leukemia. Libraries were prepared by immunoSEQ multiplex PCR; TCRdb keeps only in-frame clonotypes and omits some of them. The sample consists of some 45,000 clones, 80% to 90% of them appearing once. The material sequenced was CD4+ T cells from blood buffy coats. The receptors derive from a human donor in good health.

The rearrangement joins TRBV27 to TRBJ2-1; weak D call: TRBD2 (6 bases). Between the trimmed V and J ends, which lost 6 bases and 9 bases, there was a span of 18 bases. The CDR3 extends over 14 amino acids. CDR1 and CDR2 (germline): MNHEY, SMNVEV (reference sequence). CDR3 residues: CASSTAQLASEQFF. The CDR3 coding sequence is TGTGCCAGCAGCACCGCACAGCTAGCGAGTGAGCAGTTCTTC.

The genes are TRBV7-2 and TRBJ2-2, with D maybe TRBD2 (5 bases). Trimming removed 5 bases from V and 0 bases from J, with 7 bases in between. CDR3 length: 14 residues. Looked up from germline, CDR1 is SGHTA and CDR2 is FQGNSA. The CDR3 nucleotides read TGTGCCAGCAGCCCGGGATCGAACACCGGGGAGCTGTTTTTT. Its translation: CASSPGSNTGELFF.

The rearrangement links TRBV18 to TRBJ2-1; no definite D call. CDR1 is KGHSH, CDR2 LQKENI, per germline. With 0 bases removed from V and 8 bases from J, the gap between germline ends came to 11 bases. The CDR3 runs 14 residues. The CDR3 coding sequence is TGTGCCAGCTCACCACCGGCTAGTCGCGATGAGCAGTTCTTC. Translation gives CASSPPASRDEQFF.

The J gene is TRBJ2-3, the V gene TRBV6-6; a possible D gene is TRBD2 (7 bases). Trimming cost V 7 bases and J 0 bases, with 14 bases left between them. Germline CDR1 is MNHNY and CDR2 is SVGAGI (reference sequence). This CDR3 has 15 amino acids. Here the CDR3 DNA reads TGTGCCAGCACCACCGAGGGGGGGAGCACAGATACGCAGTATTTT. Translation gives CASTTEGGSTDTQYF.

V is TRBV7-2 and J is TRBJ1-2; 9 bases align to TRBD1. CDR3 size: 15 residues. V was clipped by 4 bases and J by 7 bases; unmatched bases: 10. CDR1 SGHTA and CDR2 FQGNSA come from the germline V gene. The CDR3 DNA reads as TGTGCCAGCAGCTATTCGGGACAGGGAGGATCTGGCTACACCTTC. Translating gives CASSYSGQGGSGYTF. The full variable domain, rest sourced from reference TRBV7-2 and TRBJ1-2, is GAGVSQSPSNKVTEKGKDVELRCDPISGHTALYWYRQSLGQGLEFLIYFQGNSAPDKSGLPSDRFSAERTGGSVSTLTIQRTQQEDSAVYLCASSYSGQGGSGYTFGSGTRLTVV.

This chain connects TRBV2 to TRBJ2-4, with D perhaps TRBD1 or TRBD2 (5 bases each). The V gene's germline CDR1 is SNHLY and CDR2 FYNNEI. The CDR3 is made up of 13 amino acids. The V gene lost 6 bases and the J gene lost 7 bases, with 13 bases spanning the gap. The CDR3 nucleotides are TGTGCCAGCAGCCCAGATGGGGGTAACATTCAGTACTTC. Translating gives CASSPDGGNIQYF.

This chain links TRBV28 with TRBJ1-1, with D possibly matching TRBD1 (5 bases). This CDR3 region has 13 residues. With 10 bases removed from V and 5 bases from J, the gap between germline ends came to 17 bases. Germline V CDR1 and CDR2: MDHEN, SYDVKM. In nucleotides, the CDR3 is TGTGCCATCCACGGGGGAAGTTGGACTGAAGCTTTCTTT. This sequence encodes CAIHGGSWTEAFF.

J is TRBJ1-5 and V is TRBV6-6; D call uncertain. The CDR3 has 14 residues. Germline V gives CDR1 MNHNY, CDR2 SVGAGI (reference sequence). V lost 4 bases to trimming and J lost 5 bases, with 12 bases between them. The CDR3 reads CASSSAGGDQPQHF. The CDR3 DNA sequence: TGTGCCAGCAGTTCGGCCGGAGGAGATCAGCCCCAGCATTTT.

The chain has TRBV5-1 and TRBJ1-3; no clear D. CDR1 and CDR2 (germline): SGHRS, YFSETQ. The CDR3 covers 14 residues. Trimming removed 0 bases at V and 2 bases at J, with 6 bases between. CDR3 nucleotides: TGCGCCAGCAGCTTGGATGGGACTGGAAACACCATATATTTT. It is translated as CASSLDGTGNTIYF.